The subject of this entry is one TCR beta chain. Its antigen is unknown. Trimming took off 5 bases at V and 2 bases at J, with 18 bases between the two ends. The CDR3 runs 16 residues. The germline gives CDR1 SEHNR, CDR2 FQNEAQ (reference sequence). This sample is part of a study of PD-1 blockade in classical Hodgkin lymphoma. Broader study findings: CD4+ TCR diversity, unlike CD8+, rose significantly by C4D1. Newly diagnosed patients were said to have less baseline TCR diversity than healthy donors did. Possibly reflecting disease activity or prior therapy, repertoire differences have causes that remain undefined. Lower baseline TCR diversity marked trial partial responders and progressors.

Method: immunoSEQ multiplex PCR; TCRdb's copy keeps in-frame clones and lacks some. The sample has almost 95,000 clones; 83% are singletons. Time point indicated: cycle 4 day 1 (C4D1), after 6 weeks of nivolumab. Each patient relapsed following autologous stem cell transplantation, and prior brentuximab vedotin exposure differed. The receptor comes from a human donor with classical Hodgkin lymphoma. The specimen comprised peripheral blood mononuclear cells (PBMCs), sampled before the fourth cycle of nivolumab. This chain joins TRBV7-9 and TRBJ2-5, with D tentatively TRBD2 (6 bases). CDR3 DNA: TGTGCCAGCAGCCCTTGGAGTAGCGGACAACAAGAGACCCAGTACTTC. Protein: CASSPWSSGQQETQYF.